The TCR beta chain under discussion was sequenced for a study of T-cell memory formation after mild COVID-19. For the study at large: Among the donors, TCR clusters were largely specific to each donor.

Constant-segment primers and 5'RACE yielded cDNA libraries for TCR alpha and TCR beta, each carrying sample barcodes and UMIs. TCRdb independently ran MiXCR on the 5' RACE reads; one entry per CDR3 protein. The sample includes about 140,000 distinct CDR3 sequences, 13% to 15% seen only once; the top ten take approximately 30%. Germline loops: CDR1 LGHNA, CDR2 YSLEER. The V segment lost 4 bases and the J segment 2 bases; nucleotides outside the gene matches: 2. There are 15 residues in the CDR3. This clonotype was observed a handful of times. Its matching antigen is unknown. Study observations and caveats: Clones contracting over day 15 to 85 were CD4/CD8 balanced, with later expanders leaning CD4+.

Material for sequencing was PBMCs or a T cell subset sorted from them (not recorded which). The chain links TRBV4-3 to TRBJ2-7; 13 nucleotides align to TRBD2. The clonotype was recovered from an adult woman who had mild COVID-19 (a few samples of this study predate the infection). Cell type and time point are not known. CDR3 sequence (DNA): TGCGCCAGCAGCCCTGGACTAGCGGGGGCCTACGAGCAGTACTTC. Translating gives CASSPGLAGAYEQYF.